A single sample is the source of the 3 T cell receptor beta chains below, sequenced in a study of blood T cell repertoires in COVID-19. Produced via immunoSEQ multiplex PCR; TCRdb's table is partial and in-frame only. The repertoire holds more than 85,000 clones, with under 90% as singletons. Sequenced sample: peripheral blood. These receptors were taken from a woman in her 70s with acute or convalescent COVID-19.

In this sample, this clone turned up once. The V call is TRBV6-5, the J call TRBJ1-1; a possible D gene is TRBD1 (6 bases). CDR1 and CDR2 (germline): MNHEY, SVGAGI. V was pared by 0 bases and J by 2 bases, with 7 bases between. There are 14 residues in the CDR3. CDR3 loop: CASSYSDSNTEAFF. The CDR3 DNA sequence: TGTGCCAGCAGTTACTCGGACAGCAACACTGAAGCTTTCTTT.

The chain links TRBV5-1 to TRBJ2-1; D perhaps matches TRBD2 (6 bases). The CDR3 spans 16 residues. Looked up from germline, CDR1 is SGHRS and CDR2 is YFSETQ. Trimming took off 0 bases at V and 5 bases at J, with 15 bases between the two ends. For the CDR3, the DNA is TGCGCCAGCAGCTTGGGAGCCTCCGGGAGTAACAATGAGCAGTTCTTC. Its protein is CASSLGASGSNNEQFF. Together with reference TRBV5-1 and TRBJ2-1, the CDR3 gives the full variable domain: KAGVTQTPRYLIKTRGQQVTLSCSPISGHRSVSWYQQTPGQGLQFLFEYFSETQRNKGNFPGRFSGRQFSNSRSEMNVSTLELGDSALYLCASSLGASGSNNEQFFGPGTRLTVL.

This chain joins TRBV28 and TRBJ2-7; 7 bases align to TRBD1. Trimming cost V 6 bases and J 7 bases; bases outside gene matches: 6. The CDR3 totals 12 residues. Germline V lookup: CDR1 MDHEN, CDR2 SYDVKM. The DNA of the CDR3 is TGTGCCAGCAGGAAGGGCAGGGGGGAGCAGTACTTC. Translated: CASRKGRGEQYF.